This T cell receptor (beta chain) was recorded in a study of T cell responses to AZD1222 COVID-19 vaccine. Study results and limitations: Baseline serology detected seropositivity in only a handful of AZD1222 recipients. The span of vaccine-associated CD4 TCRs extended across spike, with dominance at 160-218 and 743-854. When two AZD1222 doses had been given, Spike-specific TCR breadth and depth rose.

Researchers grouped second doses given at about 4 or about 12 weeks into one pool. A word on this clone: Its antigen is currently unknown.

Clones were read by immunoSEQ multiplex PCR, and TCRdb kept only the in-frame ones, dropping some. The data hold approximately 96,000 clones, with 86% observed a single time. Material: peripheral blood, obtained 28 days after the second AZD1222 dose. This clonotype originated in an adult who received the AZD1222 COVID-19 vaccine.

The CDR3 nucleotides are TGTGCCAGCAGCCCCGACCCAGGGAACGGGAACACTGAAGCTTTCTTT. It specifies CASSPDPGNGNTEAFF. This sequence joins TRBV5-5 and TRBJ1-1; tentatively, D is TRBD1 (5 bases). Trimming removed 4 bases from V and 1 base from J, with 17 bases in between. Germline loops: CDR1 SGHKS, CDR2 YYEKEE (reference sequence). The CDR3 loop spans 16 amino acids.